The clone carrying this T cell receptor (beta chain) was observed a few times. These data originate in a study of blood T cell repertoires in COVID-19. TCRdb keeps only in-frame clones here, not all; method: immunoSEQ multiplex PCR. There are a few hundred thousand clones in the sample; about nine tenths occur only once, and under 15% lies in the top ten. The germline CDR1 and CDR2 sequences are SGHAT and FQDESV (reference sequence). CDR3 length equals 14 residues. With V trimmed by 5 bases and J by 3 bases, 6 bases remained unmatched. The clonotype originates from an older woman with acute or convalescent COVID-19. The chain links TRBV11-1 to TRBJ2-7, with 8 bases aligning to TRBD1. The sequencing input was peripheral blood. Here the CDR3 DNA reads TGTGCCAGCAGCCCCGGGACAGGAGACTACGAGCAGTACTTC. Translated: CASSPGTGDYEQYF.